The rows below give T cell receptor beta chains drawn from one sample of a study of somatic mutations in cytotoxic T cells in rheumatoid arthritis. The assay was immunoSEQ multiplex PCR, and TCRdb's table has in-frame clones only and misses some. The sample holds around 16,000 clones, approximately 75% seen once. Sequencing used CD8+ T cells sorted from blood. Receptors originate from an adult with rheumatoid arthritis. Each CDR3 is given with its conserved first and last residue. The order of the fields is J gene, V gene, clone size, D gene, CDR3 protein, CDR3 DNA. The D gene is left open where the match is weak. Clone size is shown for a subset of rows, as once, few, many or a class of expanded clone.

>TRBJ1-5|TRBV4-1|once|NA
CASSQVHGGNQPQHF
TGCGCCAGCAGCCAAGTTCACGGGGGCAATCAGCCCCAGCATTTT
>TRBJ1-5|TRBV19|NA|NA
CASSVGVSQPQHF
TGTGCCAGTAGTGTGGGGGTTAGTCAGCCCCAGCATTTT
>TRBJ1-2|TRBV27|NA|TRBD1
CASSIMGTGGVYGYTF
TGTGCCAGCAGCATCATGGGGACAGGGGGCGTCTATGGCTACACCTTC
>TRBJ1-1|TRBV28|NA|NA
CASSLGRNTEAFF
TGTGCCAGCAGTTTAGGGCGGAACACTGAAGCTTTCTTT
>TRBJ2-7|TRBV19|NA|NA
CASSAKTWGSYEQYF
TGTGCCAGTAGTGCCAAGACATGGGGCTCCTACGAGCAGTACTTC
>TRBJ2-3|TRBV27|NA|TRBD2
CASSPVTSGGANTQYF
TGTGCCAGCAGTCCCGTCACTAGCGGGGGGGCGAATACGCAGTATTTT
>TRBJ1-6|TRBV5-6|once|NA
CASSSDRYNSPLHF
TGTGCCAGCAGCTCGGACCGGTATAATTCACCCCTCCACTTT
>TRBJ2-5|TRBV4-2|NA|TRBD2
CASSRTSGTQETQYF
TGTGCCAGCAGCAGGACTAGCGGGACCCAAGAGACCCAGTACTTC
>TRBJ2-2|TRBV4-1|NA|TRBD1
CASSQPRDRATGELFF
TGCGCCAGCAGCCAACCCCGGGACAGGGCGACCGGGGAGCTGTTTTTT
>TRBJ2-7|TRBV4-2|few|NA
CASSRAGTEPTKQYF
TGTGCCAGCAGCCGGGCCGGGACGGAACCTACGAAGCAGTACTTC
>TRBJ2-5|TRBV7-2|NA|NA
CASSLSFRLRETQYF
TGTGCCAGCAGCTTAAGTTTCAGGCTACGGGAGACCCAGTACTTC
>TRBJ2-1|TRBV4-2|NA|NA
CASKGENEQFF
TGTGCCAGCAAGGGGGAAAATGAGCAGTTCTTC
>TRBJ2-1|TRBV29-1|NA|NA
CSVTPRNNEQFF
TGCAGCGTGACCCCGCGAAACAATGAGCAGTTCTTC
>TRBJ2-7|TRBV23-1|NA|TRBD1
CASSQPTGHYEQYF
TGCGCCAGCAGTCAACCGACAGGGCACTACGAGCAGTACTTC
>TRBJ2-3|TRBV19|once|TRBD2
CASSLGGVVSNTQYF
TGTGCCAGTAGCCTTGGGGGGGTCGTATCGAATACGCAGTATTTT
>TRBJ2-5|TRBV7-9|few|TRBD2
CASSPPGLSQETQYF
TGTGCCAGCAGCCCCCCGGGACTATCACAAGAGACCCAGTACTTC
>TRBJ1-6|TRBV19|NA|TRBD1
CATRTGVNSPLHF
TGTGCCACCCGGACAGGGGTCAATTCACCCCTCCACTTT
>TRBJ1-1|TRBV28|NA|NA
CASTPGQRIYTEAFF
TGTGCCAGCACCCCGGGACAAAGAATTTACACTGAAGCTTTCTTT
>TRBJ2-5|TRBV15|NA|TRBD1
CATSSGDRVKNWETQYF
TGTGCCACCAGCAGTGGGGACAGGGTGAAAAATTGGGAGACCCAGTACTTC
>TRBJ2-3|TRBV5-1|NA|NA
CASSLEGQHTDTQYF
TGCGCCAGCAGCTTGGAGGGCCAGCACACAGATACGCAGTATTTT
>TRBJ1-5|TRBV6-1|NA|NA
CASSEAWSLAQPQHF
TGTGCCAGCAGTGAAGCGTGGTCGTTAGCTCAGCCCCAGCATTTT
>TRBJ2-5|TRBV5-1|NA|TRBD1
CASSFYPGTAQETQYF
TGCGCCAGCAGCTTTTATCCGGGGACAGCTCAAGAGACCCAGTACTTC
>TRBJ2-1|TRBV4-2|NA|TRBD1
CASSQATPGQGRWEQFF
TGTGCCAGCAGCCAAGCCACTCCGGGACAGGGGCGTTGGGAGCAGTTCTTC
>TRBJ2-1|TRBV7-6|once|TRBD1
CASSTWTGYDEQFF
TGTGCCAGCAGCACATGGACAGGATACGATGAGCAGTTCTTC
>TRBJ2-6|TRBV6-1|NA|NA
CASSGLSGANVLTF
TGTGCCAGCAGTGGTCTGTCCGGGGCCAACGTCCTGACTTTC
>TRBJ2-7|TRBV7-2|NA|NA
CASSLGSGSSSYEQYF
TGTGCCAGCAGCTTAGGCAGCGGGTCGAGCTCCTACGAGCAGTACTTC
>TRBJ1-1|TRBV7-6|NA|NA
CASSAGPIMNTEAFF
TGTGCCAGCAGCGCGGGGCCCATTATGAACACTGAAGCTTTCTTT
>TRBJ1-2|TRBV6-5|few|NA
CASSAQGGKHGYTF
TGTGCCAGCAGCGCTCAGGGAGGGAAACATGGCTACACCTTC
>TRBJ1-2|TRBV19|NA|TRBD1
CASNPTGEGVYGYTF
TGTGCCAGTAACCCGACAGGGGAAGGGGTCTATGGCTACACCTTC
>TRBJ2-3|TRBV4-1|NA|TRBD2
CASSHTSLSGGAYTQYF
TGCGCCAGCAGCCACACTTCCCTTAGCGGGGGGGCATATACGCAGTATTTT
>TRBJ2-2|TRBV4-2|NA|NA
CASSHAAGADGELFF
TGTGCCAGCAGCCATGCGGCTGGGGCGGACGGGGAGCTGTTTTTT
>TRBJ2-7|TRBV6-4|NA|TRBD1
CASSAGTGGYEQYF
TGTGCCAGCAGTGCCGGGACAGGGGGCTACGAGCAGTACTTC
>TRBJ2-2|TRBV4-1|NA|NA
CASSLFDNTGELFF
TGCGCCAGCAGCCTCTTCGATAACACCGGGGAGCTGTTTTTT
>TRBJ1-1|TRBV12-2|NA|NA
CASRLAPLQGTEAFF
TGTGCAAGTCGCTTAGCTCCATTACAGGGGACTGAAGCTTTCTTT
>TRBJ2-1|TRBV2|once|TRBD2
CASSVDPWTSGGPSYNEQFF
TGTGCCAGCAGTGTAGACCCCTGGACTAGCGGGGGCCCCTCCTACAATGAGCAGTTCTTC
>TRBJ2-1|TRBV21-1|NA|NA
CASSPKLGDRAHEQFF
TGTGCCAGCAGCCCCAAGCTGGGGGACAGGGCCCATGAGCAGTTCTTC
>TRBJ2-7|TRBV28|NA|NA
CASSFGVVGLSYEQYF
TGTGCCAGCAGTTTCGGGGTTGTAGGGCTATCCTACGAGCAGTACTTC
>TRBJ1-1|TRBV5-4|NA|NA
CASSFSAVNTEAFF
TGTGCCAGCAGCTTCTCGGCGGTGAACACTGAAGCTTTCTTT
>TRBJ2-5|TRBV27|NA|TRBD2
CASSPYSGVTQETQYF
TGTGCCAGCAGTCCATACAGCGGGGTTACCCAAGAGACCCAGTACTTC
>TRBJ2-3|TRBV5-6|medium-sized|NA
CASSLFRSTDTQYF
TGTGCCAGCAGCTTGTTTCGGAGCACAGATACGCAGTATTTT
>TRBJ2-7|TRBV4-1|NA|NA
CASSQDVAASYEQYF
TGCGCCAGCAGCCAAGATGTGGCAGCCTCCTACGAGCAGTACTTC
>TRBJ1-1|TRBV5-1|NA|TRBD1
CASRVGTGGEGTEAFF
TGCGCCAGCAGGGTAGGGACAGGGGGAGAAGGTACTGAAGCTTTCTTT
>TRBJ2-1|TRBV7-9|NA|NA
CASSLGRNGQFF
TGTGCCAGCAGCTTAGGGCGAAACGGGCAGTTCTTC
>TRBJ1-3|TRBV4-1|NA|NA
CASSPSGGALLSGNTIYF
TGCGCCAGCAGCCCGAGCGGGGGGGCTTTACTCTCTGGAAACACCATATATTTT
>TRBJ1-2|TRBV6-5|NA|NA
CASSYSAAGSYGYTF
TGTGCCAGCAGTTACTCAGCGGCCGGGAGCTATGGCTACACCTTC
>TRBJ2-3|TRBV7-6|medium-sized|TRBD2
CASSPLSGRDTDTQYF
TGTGCCAGCAGCCCCTTAAGCGGGAGAGACACAGATACGCAGTATTTT
>TRBJ1-3|TRBV10-3|NA|NA
CAISDKSLVSGNTIYF
TGTGCCATCAGTGATAAGAGCCTCGTCTCTGGAAACACCATATATTTT
>TRBJ2-5|TRBV27|NA|NA
CASSSGDTQETQYF
TGTGCCAGCAGTTCAGGGGACACCCAAGAGACCCAGTACTTC
>TRBJ2-6|TRBV9|NA|NA
CASAPPGGANVLTF
TGTGCCAGCGCCCCGCCGGGAGGGGCCAACGTCCTGACTTTC
>TRBJ1-2|TRBV28|NA|NA
CASSQEQGVDYGYTF
TGTGCCAGCAGTCAAGAACAGGGAGTGGACTATGGCTACACCTTC
>TRBJ2-5|TRBV5-6|NA|NA
CASSPPQGRGTQYF
TGTGCCAGCAGCCCGCCACAGGGTCGTGGGACCCAGTACTTC
>TRBJ2-7|TRBV10-2|NA|NA
CASSGIVGEQYF
TGCGCCAGCAGTGGAATCGTCGGGGAGCAGTACTTC
>TRBJ2-1|TRBV29-1|few|NA
CSVEFTVKSNEQFF
TGCAGCGTTGAGTTTACTGTAAAATCCAATGAGCAGTTCTTC
>TRBJ2-3|TRBV14|NA|TRBD1
CASSGRLVGQGQDTQYF
TGTGCCAGCAGTGGACGGCTTGTAGGACAGGGACAAGATACGCAGTATTTT
>TRBJ2-5|TRBV2|NA|TRBD2
CASGPGGWETQYF
TGTGCCAGCGGACCGGGGGGGTGGGAGACCCAGTACTTC
>TRBJ2-3|TRBV15|NA|TRBD2
CATSAGVGTDTQYF
TGTGCCACCAGCGCGGGGGTTGGCACAGATACGCAGTATTTT
>TRBJ1-4|TRBV10-1|few|NA
CASSERGTATNEKLFF
TGCGCCAGCAGTGAGCGGGGCACTGCAACTAATGAAAAACTGTTTTTT
>TRBJ1-3|TRBV13|NA|NA
CASSQGVNTIYF
TGTGCCAGCAGCCAAGGGGTAAACACCATATATTTT
>TRBJ1-1|TRBV4-1|once|NA
CASSQEGGSGTEAFF
TGCGCCAGCAGCCAAGAGGGGGGGAGTGGGACAGAAGCTTTCTTT